The 12 T cell receptor beta chains given below trace back to one sample, sequenced in a study of cytomegalovirus exposure and HLA in healthy donors. Primers included in the PCR were 60 Vbeta and 13 Jbeta primers. The assay was immunoSEQ multiplex PCR, and TCRdb's table has in-frame clones only and misses some. The sample shows about 160,000 clones, around 80% of them seen only once. Sequencing used PBMCs. All receptors come from a male donor in good health and CMV-seropositive.

The rearrangement uses TRBV29-1 and TRBJ2-7; 14 nucleotides match TRBD2. The V gene end was trimmed by 4 bases and the J gene end by 3 bases; junction bases not matched to a gene: 8. CDR3 length: 16 amino acids. Germline CDR1 is SQVTM and CDR2 is ANQGSEA. CDR3 residues: CSVVGLAGGTGYEQYF. The CDR3 bases are TGCAGCGTTGTAGGACTAGCGGGGGGAACGGGCTACGAGCAGTACTTC.

The chain joins TRBV29-1 to TRBJ2-1, with 9 bases fitting TRBD2. The CDR3 length is 14 residues. Per the germline V gene, CDR1 is SQVTM and CDR2 is ANQGSEA. V lost 4 bases and J lost 1; bases outside the gene matches: 2. CDR3 nucleotides: TGCAGCGTTGGTGGACTAGCGTCCTACAATGAGCAGTTCTTC. This codes for CSVGGLASYNEQFF.

This clone was seen a few times. The chain is built from TRBV6-5 and TRBJ1-2; D possibly corresponds to TRBD1 (6 bases). V was shortened by 6 bases and J by 3 bases, with 11 bases between the two germline ends. Per the germline V gene, CDR1 is MNHEY and CDR2 is SVGAGI. This CDR3 has 13 residues. The CDR3 region has the DNA TGTGCCAGCAGCCCCAACAGGGACTATGGCTACACCTTC. It specifies CASSPNRDYGYTF.

J is TRBJ2-5 and V is TRBV2; 8 bases are a match to TRBD1. The CDR3 runs to 14 residues. Germline-derived CDR1 and CDR2 are SNHLY and FYNNEI. V lost 6 bases to trimming and J lost 12 bases; unmatched junction nucleotides: 15. The CDR3 here is CASRGGQERVGEYF. CDR3 nucleotide sequence: TGTGCCAGCAGGGGGGGACAGGAGAGAGTCGGGGAGTACTTC.

This clone came up a few times. The germline gene is not matched at one end of the junction; a read error may be the cause. The chain joins TRBV28 to TRBJ2-7, with D unresolved. Germline V gene sequence: CDR1 MDHEN, CDR2 SYDVKM. This CDR3 region has 14 residues. CDR3 region: CASWSSRSSYEQYF. The CDR3 nucleotides are TGTGCCAGCTGGTCATCCCGTAGCTCCTACGAGCAGTATTTC.

The CDR3 loop is CASSPPSAVEQYF. The CDR3 nucleotides read TGTGCCAGCAGCCCCCCGAGCGCTGTGGAGCAGTACTTC. The chain links TRBV5-4 to TRBJ2-7, with D unclear. Germline V gene lookup returns CDR1 SGHNT and CDR2 YYREEE (reference sequence). The V end lost 4 bases, the J end lost 7 bases, and 15 bases lay between the germline ends. This CDR3 is 13 amino acids long.

This chain joins TRBV6-5 and TRBJ2-7; 11 nucleotides match TRBD1. This CDR3 region has 15 residues. CDR1 MNHEY and CDR2 SVGAGI come from the germline V gene. V lost 4 bases to trimming and J lost 9 bases; unmatched junction nucleotides: 11. In DNA, the CDR3 is TGTGCCAGCAGTTTCTTCCCGGGACAGGGGGAAGCGCAGTACTTC. This gives the protein CASSFFPGQGEAQYF.

The gene calls are TRBV6-5 and TRBJ1-5, with D tentatively TRBD1 (6 bases). Deletions cut 6 bases from V and 5 bases from J, with 11 bases between. CDR1 and CDR2 (germline): MNHEY, SVGAGI. The CDR3 consists of 13 residues. CDR3: CASSQGTDQPQHF. The CDR3 nucleotides read TGTGCCAGCAGCCAGGGGACCGATCAGCCCCAGCATTTT.

V gene TRBV6-1 combines with J gene TRBJ1-1; D is possibly TRBD1 (5 bases). Trimming removed 6 bases from V and 7 bases from J, with 18 bases in between. The CDR3 is 14 amino acids. Germline values: CDR1 MNHNS, CDR2 SASEGT. The CDR3 DNA reads as TGTGCCAGCAGGTGGGCAGGGATGACTGGTGAAGCTTTCTTT. It translates to CASRWAGMTGEAFF.

The chain employs TRBV6-5 and TRBJ2-1; D unclear. This CDR3 region has 14 residues. The germline CDR1 and CDR2 sequences are MNHEY and SVGAGI. Trimming stripped 5 bases from V and 9 bases from J, with 17 bases between. As DNA, the CDR3 is TGTGCCAGCAGTCTCCCGTACAGCCCTGGTGAGCAGTTCTTC. This sequence encodes CASSLPYSPGEQFF.

V gene TRBV5-6 combines with J gene TRBJ1-3; D not certain. V lost 6 bases, J lost 0 bases, and 7 bases lay in between. Germline CDR1 reads SGHDT; CDR2 reads YYEEEE. This CDR3 has 13 residues. CDR3: CASKPLSGNTIYF. The CDR3, as DNA: TGTGCCAGCAAGCCCCTCTCTGGAAACACCATATATTTT.

This sequence joins TRBV18 and TRBJ1-1; maybe TRBD1 (6 bases). Germline CDR1 is KGHSH and CDR2 is LQKENI. The CDR3 length is 15 residues. Between the trimmed V and J ends, which lost 0 bases and 4 bases, there was a span of 12 bases. The CDR3 region is CASSPPLQGFTEAFF. CDR3 in DNA: TGTGCCAGCTCACCACCTCTACAGGGCTTCACTGAAGCTTTCTTT.